This is a list of T cell receptor beta chains from one sample in a study of metastatic and nonmetastatic thyroid tumors. TCRdb re-clonotyped the PCR reads through MiXCR. The table has some 20,000 clones, 37% seen once. Specimen: tumor tissue. Receptor source: a female donor with papillary thyroid cancer or a benign thyroid nodule (not recorded which). Some clones in this sample may be carry-over from other donors' samples. Both conserved end residues are part of each CDR3. A clone size is listed for some rows: how often the clone was seen (once, few, many), or a class if it is expanded.

. | TRBJ1-1 | TRBV5-1 | CASSVQTGNTEAFF
. | TRBJ1-4 | TRBV6-2/TRBV6-3 | CASSYGTNEKLFF
few | TRBJ2-3 | TRBV30 | CAWSRALGDTQYF
few | TRBJ2-3 | TRBV6-2/TRBV6-3 | CASSYDSGPTDTQYF
few | TRBJ1-2 | TRBV6-6 | CASSYQDSYGYTF
. | TRBJ2-7 | TRBV10-1 | CASSESINGVEQYF
. | TRBJ2-7 | TRBV28 | CASSLDRAYEQYF
. | TRBJ2-7 | TRBV7-9 | CASSLGGLAPEQYF
. | TRBJ2-7 | TRBV19 | CASSKQGKSSYEQYF
few | TRBJ2-2 | TRBV11-2 | CASSLEAGTGELFF
. | TRBJ2-1 | TRBV3-1 | CASSVYRDRDNEQFF
. | TRBJ1-2 | TRBV7-9 | CASSASQGGYTF
few | TRBJ1-5 | TRBV28 | CVSSSQGVKQPQHF
. | TRBJ1-1 | TRBV28 | CASSQLARGAAFAFF
. | TRBJ1-1 | TRBV7-9 | CASSLDGASTKAFF
few | TRBJ2-7 | TRBV6-1 | CASTGTENYEQYF
. | TRBJ2-7 | TRBV7-2 | CASKLDRLNYEQYF
. | TRBJ1-1 | TRBV20-1 | CSADRLQGPNTEAFF
. | TRBJ2-7 | TRBV19 | CASSITSGRANEQYF
. | TRBJ1-2 | TRBV12-3/TRBV12-4 | CASSQLTGGSGYTF
few | TRBJ1-6 | TRBV6-6 | CASSYEGSSYNSPLHF
. | TRBJ2-3 | TRBV14 | CASSQGWASTDTQYF
. | TRBJ1-1 | TRBV5-1 | CASRTTVNTEAFF
few | TRBJ2-7 | TRBV28 | CASTSPPDNEQYF
few | TRBJ2-7 | TRBV28 | CASSSPGKSDEQYF
few | TRBJ2-1 | TRBV28 | CASTQGYSYNEQFF
. | TRBJ2-3 | TRBV30 | CAWSVGGQSTDTQYF
. | TRBJ1-3 | TRBV7-9 | CASSLVKTGAEEDF
. | TRBJ1-6 | TRBV2 | CASSGQGARNSPLHF
. | TRBJ2-2 | TRBV6-1 | CASSERRDRAWGGELFF
. | TRBJ2-3 | TRBV28 | CASSSLAGDTDTQYF
. | TRBJ1-1 | TRBV30 | CAWSVQGYTEAFF
. | TRBJ2-1 | TRBV20-1 | CSASGGAHNEQFF
. | TRBJ2-5 | TRBV6-1 | CASSPGLAGETQYF
few | TRBJ1-2 | TRBV7-9 | CASSPGGSGYTF
. | TRBJ2-1 | TRBV28 | CASTISSYNEQFF
few | TRBJ2-2 | TRBV28 | CASSSLAGAGELFF
few | TRBJ2-5 | TRBV6-1 | CASRHGAGPGETQYF
few | TRBJ1-3 | TRBV12-3/TRBV12-4 | CASSSSGQFSGNTIYF